This TCR beta chain was captured by sequencing in a study of response to subunit inactivated influenza vaccine. TCRdb reprocessed the RT-PCR reads via MiXCR and lists one record per CDR3 protein. Of roughly 710,000 distinct CDR3 sequences in the sample, around 13% were seen once. With 4 bases clipped from V and 5 bases from J, the junction kept 13 bases outside the gene matches. The CDR3 sequence is 16 residues long. Germline V gene data show CDR1 as SGHRS and CDR2 as YFSETQ. This clonotype was counted only a few times. The input for sequencing was PBMCs from blood, taken approximately 15 days before vaccination. The chain has TRBV5-1 and TRBJ2-5; 8 bases line up with TRBD2. The sequence was collected from a man aged 50 or older who received an inactivated influenza vaccine. In DNA form, the CDR3 reads TGCGCCAGCAGCCAAAGTATGCGGGGGGCTCGGGAGACCCAGTACTTC. Translating it yields CASSQSMRGARETQYF.